This T cell receptor (beta chain) was captured in a study of blood T cell repertoires in COVID-19. Study context: PBMCs, B-cell-depleted T cells, or T cells provided the cDNA or gDNA that made up the material.

Germline V gives CDR1 SGHRS, CDR2 YFSETQ. V lost 3 bases, J lost 4 bases, and 3 bases stayed unmatched. CDR3 length equals 14 residues. TCRdb's copy holds only in-frame clones and misses some; the assay was immunoSEQ multiplex PCR. The table lists fewer than 450,000 clones, 88% of them singletons, with roughly 12% in the top ten. Seattle's enrolled individuals joined amid active infection and were then monitored longitudinally. This clonotype originated in a woman aged 50 to 60 with COVID-19, enrolled during active disease. V usage is TRBV5-1 and J usage is TRBJ2-7; 11 positions agree with TRBD1. Sequences were obtained from peripheral blood. The CDR3 bases are TGCGCCAGCAGCTCGGACAGGGGGCTGTACGAGCAGTACTTC. This translates into CASSSDRGLYEQYF. Together with reference TRBV5-1 and TRBJ2-7, the CDR3 gives the full variable domain: KAGVTQTPRYLIKTRGQQVTLSCSPISGHRSVSWYQQTPGQGLQFLFEYFSETQRNKGNFPGRFSGRQFSNSRSEMNVSTLELGDSALYLCASSSDRGLYEQYFGPGTRLTVT.